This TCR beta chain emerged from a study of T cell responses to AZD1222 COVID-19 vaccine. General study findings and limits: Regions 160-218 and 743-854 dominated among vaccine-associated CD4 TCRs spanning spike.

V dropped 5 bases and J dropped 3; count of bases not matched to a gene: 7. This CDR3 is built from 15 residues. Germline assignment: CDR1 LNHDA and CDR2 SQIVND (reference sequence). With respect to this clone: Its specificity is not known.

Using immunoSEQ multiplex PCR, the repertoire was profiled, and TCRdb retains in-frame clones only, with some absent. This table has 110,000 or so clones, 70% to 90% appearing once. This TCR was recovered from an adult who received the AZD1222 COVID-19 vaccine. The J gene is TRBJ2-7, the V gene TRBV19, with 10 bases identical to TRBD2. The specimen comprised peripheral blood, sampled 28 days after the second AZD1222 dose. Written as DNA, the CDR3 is TGTGCCAGTAGTTTAGGACTAGCGGAATTCTACGAGCAGTACTTC. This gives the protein CASSLGLAEFYEQYF.